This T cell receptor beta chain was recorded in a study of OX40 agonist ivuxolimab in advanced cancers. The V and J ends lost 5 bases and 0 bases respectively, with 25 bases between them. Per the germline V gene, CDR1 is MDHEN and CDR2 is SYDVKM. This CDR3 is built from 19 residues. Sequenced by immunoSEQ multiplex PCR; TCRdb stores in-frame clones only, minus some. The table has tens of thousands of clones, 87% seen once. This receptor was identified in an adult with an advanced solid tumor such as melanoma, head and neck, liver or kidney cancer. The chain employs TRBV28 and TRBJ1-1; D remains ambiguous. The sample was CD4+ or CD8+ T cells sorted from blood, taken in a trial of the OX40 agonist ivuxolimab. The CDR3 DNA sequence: TGTGCCAGCAGTCCCCAATGGACTGCAGGAAAGCGCATGAACACTGAAGCTTTCTTT. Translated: CASSPQWTAGKRMNTEAFF.